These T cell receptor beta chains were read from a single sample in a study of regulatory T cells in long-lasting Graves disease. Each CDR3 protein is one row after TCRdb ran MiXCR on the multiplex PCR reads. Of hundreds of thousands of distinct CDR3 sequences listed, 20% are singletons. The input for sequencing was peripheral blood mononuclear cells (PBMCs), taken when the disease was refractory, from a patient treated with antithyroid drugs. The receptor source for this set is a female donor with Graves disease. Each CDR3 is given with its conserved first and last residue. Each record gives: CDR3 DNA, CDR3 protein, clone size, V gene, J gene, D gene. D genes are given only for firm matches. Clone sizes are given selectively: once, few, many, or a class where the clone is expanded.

CDR3 DNA: TGCAGTGCTACTGTGGACTACGAGCAGTACTTC
CDR3 protein: CSATVDYEQYF
clone size: many
V gene: TRBV20-1
J gene: TRBJ2-7
D gene: .

CDR3 DNA: TGTGCCACCACCGTGGGACAGGGGTATGGCTACACCTTC
CDR3 protein: CATTVGQGYGYTF
clone size: many
V gene: TRBV15
J gene: TRBJ1-2
D gene: TRBD1

CDR3 DNA: TGTGCCAGCAGTTCGACCGAACTGACTAGCGGGAGCTCAGATACGCAGTATTTT
CDR3 protein: CASSSTELTSGSSDTQYF
clone size: few
V gene: TRBV6-5
J gene: TRBJ2-3
D gene: TRBD2

CDR3 DNA: TGTGCCAGCACCCCCCGGACAGTTTCCTCCCCTCAGCCCCAGCATTTT
CDR3 protein: CASTPRTVSSPQPQHF
clone size: .
V gene: TRBV12-3/TRBV12-4
J gene: TRBJ1-5
D gene: .

CDR3 DNA: TGCGCCAGCAGCCAAGATCCGTTTTCAGGGGGGGGCTACGAGCAGTACTTC
CDR3 protein: CASSQDPFSGGGYEQYF
clone size: few
V gene: TRBV4-1
J gene: TRBJ2-7
D gene: .

CDR3 DNA: TGTGCCAGCACCCTGACTAGTGGTAGCTCCTACGAGCAGTACTTC
CDR3 protein: CASTLTSGSSYEQYF
clone size: many
V gene: TRBV28
J gene: TRBJ2-7
D gene: .

CDR3 DNA: TGTGCCAGCAGACAGGGGGATCAGCCCCAGCATTTT
CDR3 protein: CASRQGDQPQHF
clone size: many
V gene: TRBV6-1
J gene: TRBJ1-5
D gene: TRBD1

CDR3 DNA: TGTGCCTGGCGTCCCCCGGACAGGGGGCTCGGCTACACCTTC
CDR3 protein: CAWRPPDRGLGYTF
clone size: many
V gene: TRBV30
J gene: TRBJ1-2
D gene: TRBD1

CDR3 DNA: TGCAGCGTTGAAGAGGGAGGCTCCCCTGAAGCTTTCTTT
CDR3 protein: CSVEEGGSPEAFF
clone size: few
V gene: TRBV29-1
J gene: TRBJ1-1
D gene: .

CDR3 DNA: TGTGCCAGCAGTCAAGGACAGGGCTACGAGCAGTACTTC
CDR3 protein: CASSQGQGYEQYF
clone size: many
V gene: TRBV3-1
J gene: TRBJ2-7
D gene: TRBD1

CDR3 DNA: TGCAGTGCTAGAGAAGGGCACCTCAATCAGCCCCAGCATTTT
CDR3 protein: CSAREGHLNQPQHF
clone size: many
V gene: TRBV20-1
J gene: TRBJ1-5
D gene: .

CDR3 DNA: TGCAGCGTTGGGACAGGTCTCACAGCTAACTATGGCTACACCTTC
CDR3 protein: CSVGTGLTANYGYTF
clone size: many
V gene: TRBV29-1
J gene: TRBJ1-2
D gene: TRBD1

CDR3 DNA: TGTGCCAGCAGCTTGGGAGGGGCCGAGCAGTACTTC
CDR3 protein: CASSLGGAEQYF
clone size: many
V gene: TRBV7-9
J gene: TRBJ2-7
D gene: TRBD2

CDR3 DNA: TGTGCCAGCAGTTACTGGGACAGGGCTGAGTATGGCTACACCTTC
CDR3 protein: CASSYWDRAEYGYTF
clone size: .
V gene: TRBV6-9
J gene: TRBJ1-2
D gene: TRBD1

CDR3 DNA: TGTGCCAGCAGTTACTCAGGGCTAGCGGGGGTCTACAATGAGCAGTTCTTC
CDR3 protein: CASSYSGLAGVYNEQFF
clone size: many
V gene: TRBV6-2/TRBV6-3
J gene: TRBJ2-1
D gene: TRBD2

CDR3 DNA: TGTGCCAGCAGCTTAGGTACTAGCGGGTCTGGGTACCAAGAGACCCAGTACTTC
CDR3 protein: CASSLGTSGSGYQETQYF
clone size: many
V gene: TRBV11-3
J gene: TRBJ2-5
D gene: TRBD2

CDR3 DNA: TGTGCCAGCAGTGTCCGAGCAGGGTGTTGCGAGACCCAGTACTTC
CDR3 protein: CASSVRAGCCETQYF
clone size: .
V gene: TRBV25-1
J gene: TRBJ2-5
D gene: .

CDR3 DNA: TGTGCCAGCAGCTTAGGGTTAGTAGACAATGAGCAGTTCTTC
CDR3 protein: CASSLGLVDNEQFF
clone size: .
V gene: TRBV11-2
J gene: TRBJ2-1
D gene: .

CDR3 DNA: TGTGCCATCAGGGACGGCGGTCAGCCCCAGCATTTT
CDR3 protein: CAIRDGGQPQHF
clone size: .
V gene: TRBV10-3
J gene: TRBJ1-5
D gene: .

CDR3 DNA: TGCGCCAGCAGCTGGGGACGGATGAACACTGAAGCTTTCTTT
CDR3 protein: CASSWGRMNTEAFF
clone size: .
V gene: TRBV5-1
J gene: TRBJ1-1
D gene: .

CDR3 DNA: TGTGCCAGCAGTGAAAGAGGTATTCGCAATCAGCCCCAGCATTTT
CDR3 protein: CASSERGIRNQPQHF
clone size: .
V gene: TRBV6-1
J gene: TRBJ1-5
D gene: .

CDR3 DNA: TGTGCCTGCAGCGTGAAGGTGGGCTCCACCGGGGAGCTGTTTTTT
CDR3 protein: CACSVKVGSTGELFF
clone size: .
V gene: TRBV7-2
J gene: TRBJ2-2
D gene: .

CDR3 DNA: TGTGCCAGCAGCTTAATGCTCCCAGCGGCCTGGGGGGAGCAGTACTTC
CDR3 protein: CASSLMLPAAWGEQYF
clone size: few
V gene: TRBV7-3
J gene: TRBJ2-7
D gene: .

CDR3 DNA: TGTGCCAGCAACATACAGGGTGTGTCCTACGAGCAGTACTTC
CDR3 protein: CASNIQGVSYEQYF
clone size: many
V gene: TRBV6-2/TRBV6-3
J gene: TRBJ2-7
D gene: .

CDR3 DNA: TGTGCCAGCAGTTTGGACAGTGTGGGTAGTGGCTACACCTTC
CDR3 protein: CASSLDSVGSGYTF
clone size: many
V gene: TRBV12-3/TRBV12-4
J gene: TRBJ1-2
D gene: .

CDR3 DNA: TGTGCCAGCAGCCCCCTCGGGACAGGGAACTACGAGCAGTACTTC
CDR3 protein: CASSPLGTGNYEQYF
clone size: .
V gene: TRBV7-9
J gene: TRBJ2-7
D gene: TRBD1

CDR3 DNA: TGCGCCAGCAGCCAAGCCGGGACTAGCGGGAGAGTTAACGAGCAGTACTTC
CDR3 protein: CASSQAGTSGRVNEQYF
clone size: few
V gene: TRBV4-1
J gene: TRBJ2-7
D gene: TRBD2

CDR3 DNA: TGTGCCAGCAGTCTACTCGGGACTGGCTACGAGCAGTACTTC
CDR3 protein: CASSLLGTGYEQYF
clone size: many
V gene: TRBV6-5
J gene: TRBJ2-7
D gene: .

CDR3 DNA: TGTGCCAGCAGTCCCCGCCGGGGGACAGCCGGTTTTTACGAGCAGTACTTC
CDR3 protein: CASSPRRGTAGFYEQYF
clone size: many
V gene: TRBV28
J gene: TRBJ2-7
D gene: .

CDR3 DNA: TGTGCCAGCAGTTTTCGTCCTAGCGGGAGTTACGAGCAGTACTTC
CDR3 protein: CASSFRPSGSYEQYF
clone size: many
V gene: TRBV12-3/TRBV12-4
J gene: TRBJ2-7
D gene: TRBD2

CDR3 DNA: TGTGCCAGCAGACCGGTTGGACAGGTAGAAGAGACCCAGTACTTC
CDR3 protein: CASRPVGQVEETQYF
clone size: few
V gene: TRBV14
J gene: TRBJ2-5
D gene: TRBD1

CDR3 DNA: TGTGCCACCAGCAGAGATCGACAGCGGAATGAAAAACTGTTTTTT
CDR3 protein: CATSRDRQRNEKLFF
clone size: .
V gene: TRBV15
J gene: TRBJ1-4
D gene: .

CDR3 DNA: TGTGCCAGTAGTATTGGATCGGGACAGGGAAACATTCAGTACTTC
CDR3 protein: CASSIGSGQGNIQYF
clone size: .
V gene: TRBV19
J gene: TRBJ2-4
D gene: TRBD1

CDR3 DNA: TGCAGCGTCGCCCTAGCGGGAGGGCGACAGACCCAGTACTTC
CDR3 protein: CSVALAGGRQTQYF
clone size: many
V gene: TRBV29-1
J gene: TRBJ2-5
D gene: TRBD2

CDR3 DNA: TGTGCCACCAGCAGAGATTTCGAGGGACTAGCCTACGGAATTGTCCTGACTTTC
CDR3 protein: CATSRDFEGLAYGIVLTF
clone size: .
V gene: TRBV15
J gene: TRBJ2-6
D gene: TRBD2

CDR3 DNA: TGTGCCAGCAGTTTAGGACGGAACTATGGCTACACCTTC
CDR3 protein: CASSLGRNYGYTF
clone size: medium-sized
V gene: TRBV28
J gene: TRBJ1-2
D gene: .

CDR3 DNA: TGTGCCAGCAGACCATCGGGTGCCCTCTACGAGCAGTACTTC
CDR3 protein: CASRPSGALYEQYF
clone size: many
V gene: TRBV28
J gene: TRBJ2-7
D gene: .

CDR3 DNA: TGTGCCAGCAGTTACGGGGGAGCCTCTCGAGGCTACACCTTC
CDR3 protein: CASSYGGASRGYTF
clone size: .
V gene: TRBV6-9
J gene: TRBJ1-2
D gene: .

CDR3 DNA: TGTGCCAGCAGCTTGGTCGAGTCCGAGCAGTACTTC
CDR3 protein: CASSLVESEQYF
clone size: .
V gene: TRBV5-4
J gene: TRBJ2-7
D gene: .

CDR3 DNA: TGCGCCAGCAGCTTACAGGGTCGAGAGCAGTACTTC
CDR3 protein: CASSLQGREQYF
clone size: many
V gene: TRBV5-1
J gene: TRBJ2-7
D gene: .

CDR3 DNA: TGTGCCAGCAGCTTAGGGGCCGCCACTCAGCCCCAGCATTTT
CDR3 protein: CASSLGAATQPQHF
clone size: .
V gene: TRBV7-2
J gene: TRBJ1-5
D gene: .

CDR3 DNA: TGTGCCAGCACCCCAGGAGGACCCGGTGGACAGCCCCAGCATTTT
CDR3 protein: CASTPGGPGGQPQHF
clone size: many
V gene: TRBV12-3/TRBV12-4
J gene: TRBJ1-5
D gene: .

CDR3 DNA: TGTGCCAGCAGTATCCAGATCTCCTACGAGCAGTACTTC
CDR3 protein: CASSIQISYEQYF
clone size: many
V gene: TRBV6-1
J gene: TRBJ2-7
D gene: .

CDR3 DNA: TGTGCCAGCAGCCAAGATTTTCAGCTAAGCTCCTACGAGCAGTACTTC
CDR3 protein: CASSQDFQLSSYEQYF
clone size: .
V gene: TRBV14
J gene: TRBJ2-7
D gene: .

CDR3 DNA: TGTGCCAGCAGCTTAGTTATTTACACCGGGGAGCTGTTTTTT
CDR3 protein: CASSLVIYTGELFF
clone size: .
V gene: TRBV7-2
J gene: TRBJ2-2
D gene: .

CDR3 DNA: TGTGCCAGCAGTCGCGGGGCGGAGACCCAGTACTTC
CDR3 protein: CASSRGAETQYF
clone size: many
V gene: TRBV2
J gene: TRBJ2-5
D gene: .

CDR3 DNA: TGTGCCAGCAGCTTCTACCGACAAGAGCGAGGAAACGAGCAGTACTTC
CDR3 protein: CASSFYRQERGNEQYF
clone size: few
V gene: TRBV7-9
J gene: TRBJ2-7
D gene: .

CDR3 DNA: TGTGCCAGCGGGGCTCGAACCTACGAGCAGTACTTC
CDR3 protein: CASGARTYEQYF
clone size: many
V gene: TRBV2
J gene: TRBJ2-7
D gene: .

CDR3 DNA: TGTGCCAGCAGCTTAGGTCGTGGTGAGGAAGCTTTCTTT
CDR3 protein: CASSLGRGEEAFF
clone size: few
V gene: TRBV7-9
J gene: TRBJ1-1
D gene: .

CDR3 DNA: TGCAGTGCTAGAAAGGTGAACACTGAAGCTTTCTTT
CDR3 protein: CSARKVNTEAFF
clone size: few
V gene: TRBV20-1
J gene: TRBJ1-1
D gene: .

CDR3 DNA: TGTGCCAGCAGCCGCCCAGGAGCCGGGGAGCTGTTTTTT
CDR3 protein: CASSRPGAGELFF
clone size: many
V gene: TRBV7-2
J gene: TRBJ2-2
D gene: .

CDR3 DNA: TGCAGTGCTAGGGAGGTCGGGGGCTCCTTGGGAGAGACCCAGTACTTC
CDR3 protein: CSAREVGGSLGETQYF
clone size: many
V gene: TRBV20-1
J gene: TRBJ2-5
D gene: .

CDR3 DNA: TGTGCCAGCAGCCCCTCCCGATACTACGAGCAGTACTTC
CDR3 protein: CASSPSRYYEQYF
clone size: many
V gene: TRBV11-1
J gene: TRBJ2-7
D gene: .

CDR3 DNA: TGTGCCAGCCGGGACAGGGAAGAGTTCACCGGGGAGCTGTTTTTT
CDR3 protein: CASRDREEFTGELFF
clone size: .
V gene: TRBV28
J gene: TRBJ2-2
D gene: TRBD1

CDR3 DNA: TGTGCCAGCAGCTTGCTGGGCGGGACGCCCACCTCTGGCTACACCTTC
CDR3 protein: CASSLLGGTPTSGYTF
clone size: many
V gene: TRBV12-3/TRBV12-4
J gene: TRBJ1-2
D gene: .

CDR3 DNA: TGTGCCACCAGCAGAGATCTCGGGGCCTGGGATGAGCAGTTCTTC
CDR3 protein: CATSRDLGAWDEQFF
clone size: many
V gene: TRBV15
J gene: TRBJ2-1
D gene: .

CDR3 DNA: TGTGCCAGCAGCTACAACGGGCGGCGTTTGAACGAGCAGTACTTC
CDR3 protein: CASSYNGRRLNEQYF
clone size: many
V gene: TRBV7-2
J gene: TRBJ2-7
D gene: .

CDR3 DNA: TGCAGTGCTAGAGGGCAGGGAGCTGAAAAACTGTTTTTT
CDR3 protein: CSARGQGAEKLFF
clone size: few
V gene: TRBV20-1
J gene: TRBJ1-4
D gene: .

CDR3 DNA: TGCGCCAGCAGCCAAGTCGGCGGGAACACCGGGGAGCTGTTTTTT
CDR3 protein: CASSQVGGNTGELFF
clone size: .
V gene: TRBV4-1
J gene: TRBJ2-2
D gene: .